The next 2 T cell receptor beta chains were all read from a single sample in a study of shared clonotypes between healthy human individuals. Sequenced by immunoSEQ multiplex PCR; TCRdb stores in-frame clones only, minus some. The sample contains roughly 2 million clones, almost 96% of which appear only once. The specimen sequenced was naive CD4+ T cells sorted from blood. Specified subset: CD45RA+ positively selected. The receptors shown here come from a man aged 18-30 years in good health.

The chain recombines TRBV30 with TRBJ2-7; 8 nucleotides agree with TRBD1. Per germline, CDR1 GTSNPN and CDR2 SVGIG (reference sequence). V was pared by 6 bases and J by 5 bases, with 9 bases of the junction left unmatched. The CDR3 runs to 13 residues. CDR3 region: CACSQGATHEQYF. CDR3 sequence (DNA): TGTGCCTGTTCTCAGGGGGCCACCCACGAGCAGTACTTC.

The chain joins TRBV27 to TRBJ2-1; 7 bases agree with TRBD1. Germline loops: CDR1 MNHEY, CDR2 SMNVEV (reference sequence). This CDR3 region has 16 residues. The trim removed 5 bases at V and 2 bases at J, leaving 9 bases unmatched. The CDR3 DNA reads TGTGCCAGCAGTGAGGCCGGGACAGCCACCTACAATGAGCAGTTCTTC. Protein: CASSEAGTATYNEQFF.